The 18 T cell receptor beta chains reported below all come from one sample, sequenced in a study of STAT5B mutations in CD4+ large granular lymphocyte leukemia. Clones were sequenced by immunoSEQ multiplex PCR, and TCRdb holds only the in-frame ones, with some missing. The sample carries fewer than 25,000 clones, roughly 87% recorded once. The sequenced sample consisted of CD4+ T cells from blood buffy coats. These TCRs come from a human donor in good health.

This chain's CDR3 is CRPGQGGEQYF. CDR3 sequence (DNA): TGCAGGCCGGGACAGGGTGGCGAGCAGTACTTC. V usage is TRBV20-1 and J usage is TRBJ2-7, with TRBD1 matching 9 bases. Germline CDR1 DFQATT, CDR2 SNEGSKA (reference sequence). The CDR3 totals 11 residues.

The gene calls are TRBV10-3 and TRBJ1-2, with a possible D match to TRBD1 (5 bases). V was pared by 2 bases and J by 7 bases, with 14 bases between. This CDR3 contains 14 residues. Germline V lookup: CDR1 ENHRY, CDR2 SYGVKD. The chain's CDR3 is CAISEEGVDSGYTF. The CDR3 coding sequence is TGTGCCATCAGTGAGGAAGGGGTGGATTCTGGCTACACCTTC.

This clone was found a few times. The rearrangement joins TRBV28 to TRBJ2-7; either TRBD1 or TRBD2 may supply D (5 bases each). The CDR3 length is 14 residues. Germline CDR1 reads MDHEN; CDR2 reads SYDVKM. Trimming pared 5 bases from V and 5 bases from J, leaving 16 bases between. Here the CDR3 DNA reads TGTGCCAGCAGTCCGCGCAGGGACGCCCACGAGCAGTACTTC. This codes for CASSPRRDAHEQYF.

The V call is TRBV28, the J call TRBJ2-7, with TRBD1 matching over 8 bases. The ends lost 6 bases at V and 5 bases at J; junction bases unmatched: 6. The CDR3 length is 13 residues. CDR1 is MDHEN and CDR2 is SYDVKM in the germline V gene. Here the CDR3 reads CASRRTGRDEQYF. The DNA for the CDR3 is TGTGCCAGCAGACGGACAGGGCGCGACGAGCAGTACTTC.

The chain recombines TRBV5-4 with TRBJ1-2; D unclear. Per germline, CDR1 SGHNT and CDR2 YYREEE (reference sequence). V was trimmed by 1 base and J by 3 bases, leaving 7 bases between them. The CDR3 sequence is 13 residues long. CDR3 coding DNA: TGTGCCAGCAGCTTGACCGGAGACTATGGCTACACCTTC. It translates to CASSLTGDYGYTF.

The chain has TRBV2 and TRBJ2-5, with 9 bases matching TRBD1. This CDR3 has 16 amino acids. V trimming: 1 base; J trimming: 4 bases; junction bases outside the gene matches: 7. Germline loops: CDR1 SNHLY, CDR2 FYNNEI. The CDR3 bases are TGTGCCAGCAGTGAAGAGGGGGGACAGGGCCTAGAGACCCAGTACTTC. Translating gives CASSEEGGQGLETQYF.

The chain recombines TRBV4-2 with TRBJ2-2, with D uncertain. V lost 4 bases and J lost 1, with 16 bases in between. The CDR3 has 17 amino acids. Germline lookup yields CDR1 LGHNA and CDR2 YNFKEQ. CDR3 sequence: CASSPTYTRQNTGELFF. The CDR3 DNA follows: TGTGCCAGCAGCCCAACTTATACGCGGCAGAACACCGGGGAGCTGTTTTTT.

The J gene is TRBJ2-1, the V gene TRBV28; 10 bases are shared with TRBD2. CDR3 size: 16 residues. Germline V gene data show CDR1 as MDHEN and CDR2 as SYDVKM. The V and J ends lost 7 bases and 3 bases, in that order; junction bases with no gene match: 9. For the CDR3, the DNA is TGTGCCAGCACCGGACTAGCGGAAGACAACTACAATGAGCAGTTCTTC. It codes for CASTGLAEDNYNEQFF.

This chain's CDR3 is CASRPRGGRSGNTIYF. Written as DNA, the CDR3 is TGTGCCAGCAGACCCCGAGGAGGGCGCTCTGGAAACACCATATATTTT. The V gene is TRBV16, the J gene TRBJ1-3, with D unresolved. The CDR3 runs 16 residues. CDR1 is KGHSY and CDR2 is FQNENV in the germline V gene. Trimming shortened V by 6 bases and J by 0 bases, and 15 bases separated the two germline ends. Complete variable domain (other parts from reference TRBV16 and TRBJ1-3): GEEVAQTPKHLVRGEGQKAKLYCAPIKGHSYVFWYQQVLKNEFKFLISFQNENVFDETGMPKERFSAKCLPNSPCSLEIQATKLEDSAVYFCASRPRGGRSGNTIYFGEGSWLTVV.

J is TRBJ2-1 and V is TRBV18, with 10 bases fitting TRBD1. Trimming took 3 bases from V and 7 from J; bases not matched to a gene: 6. Germline V gives CDR1 KGHSH, CDR2 LQKENI. CDR3 length: 15 residues. The CDR3 loop is CASSPGQGGRNEQFF. CDR3 bases: TGTGCCAGCTCACCCGGACAGGGGGGTCGGAATGAGCAGTTCTTC.

The chain carries TRBV6-6 and TRBJ1-2; possibly TRBD1 for D (6 bases). Trimming removed 7 bases at V and 8 bases at J, with 17 bases between. In germline, CDR1 is MNHNY, CDR2 SVGAGI (reference sequence). The CDR3 loop spans 13 amino acids. Here the CDR3 DNA reads TGTGCCAGCACCCCAAGGGGGGCGGGGGGCTACACCTTC. Translation gives CASTPRGAGGYTF.

The chain recombines TRBV4-3 with TRBJ1-6, with 8 nucleotides matching TRBD1. V gave up 0 bases and J gave up 6 bases; unmatched junction bases: 7. The CDR3 loop spans 17 amino acids. Germline lookup yields CDR1 LGHNA and CDR2 YSLEER. CDR3 protein: CASSQDHRTGRNSPLHF. CDR3 nucleotides: TGCGCCAGCAGCCAAGACCACCGGACAGGGCGTAATTCACCCCTCCACTTT.

V usage is TRBV28 and J usage is TRBJ2-7; 12 bases match TRBD2. The CDR3 runs 19 residues. Per the germline V gene, CDR1 is MDHEN and CDR2 is SYDVKM. With 3 bases clipped from V and 1 base from J, the junction kept 13 bases outside the gene matches. The CDR3: CASSLIRATSGRFSYEQYF. CDR3 coding DNA: TGTGCCAGCAGTTTGATCCGGGCCACTAGCGGGAGGTTTTCCTACGAGCAGTACTTC.

The gene calls are TRBV7-2 and TRBJ1-4, with no clear D. The CDR3 totals 14 residues. V gave up 6 bases and J gave up 0 bases, with 8 bases separating them. Germline V CDR1 and CDR2: SGHTA, FQGNSA. CDR3 residues: CASRDGATNEKLFF. CDR3 bases: TGTGCCAGCAGAGACGGTGCAACTAATGAAAAACTGTTTTTT.

The V gene is TRBV7-2, the J gene TRBJ2-7; D might be TRBD1 (5 bases). In germline, CDR1 is SGHTA, CDR2 FQGNSA. This CDR3 is built from 12 residues. The V and J ends lost 4 bases and 6 bases respectively, with 10 bases between them. The CDR3, as DNA: TGTGCCAGCAGCTCAAGGGGTGTCGAGCAGTACTTC. This translates into CASSSRGVEQYF.

The chain combines TRBV5-4 with TRBJ2-5, with a possible D match to TRBD1 (6 bases). The end of the DNA is better explained by TRBJ2-7, so the J call may be wrong. In germline, CDR1 is SGHNT, CDR2 YYREEE (reference sequence). This CDR3 region has 14 residues. CDR3 coding DNA: TGTGCCAGCAGGCGTGGCGGACAGACCTACGAGCAGTACTTC. Its translation is CASRRGGQTYEQYF.

V gene TRBV5-4 combines with J gene TRBJ1-2, with D perhaps matching TRBD1 (5 bases). The CDR3 runs to 16 residues. V shed 4 bases and J shed 5 bases, with 21 bases lying between them. In germline, CDR1 is SGHNT, CDR2 YYREEE (reference sequence). CDR3 coding DNA: TGTGCCAGCAGCCTCCCCGGGCAGGGAGTATATTATGGCTACACCTTC. It specifies CASSLPGQGVYYGYTF.

The V call is TRBV10-3, the J call TRBJ2-1; the match to TRBD2 covers 9 bases. This CDR3 comprises 15 residues. The trim removed 2 bases at V and 6 bases at J, leaving 5 bases unmatched. Per germline, CDR1 ENHRY and CDR2 SYGVKD. The CDR3 DNA follows: TGTGCCATCAGTGAGGGGACTAGCACCGGCAATGAGCAGTTCTTC. Protein product: CAISEGTSTGNEQFF.